This T cell receptor beta chain was captured by sequencing in a study of type 1 and type 2 diabetes patients. Study observations and caveats: Both CD4+ and CD8+ type 2 diabetes repertoires showed significantly higher diversity than type 1. Type 2 diabetes and control V and J usage correlated highly, roughly 0.97. Some T1D-only expanded clones might appear in more T2D or control samples. In type 2 diabetes, highly-expanded CD4+ clones took a median 3.9% of reads.

The CDR3 consists of 14 residues. Germline loops: CDR1 LNHNV, CDR2 YYDKDF (reference sequence). V dropped 5 bases and J dropped 9 bases, with 14 bases sitting between them. Amplification started from genomic DNA. A primer set of 30 forward and 13 reverse primers amplified the CDR3. TCRdb called the multiplex PCR reads again in MiXCR, with one record for every CDR3 protein. The table lists approximately 260,000 distinct CDR3 sequences, 40% to 50% of them singletons. This clonotype was found many times. No antigen is known for it. The chain employs TRBV15 and TRBJ1-6, with TRBD1 as a possible D gene (5 bases). The TCR sequence derives from a man aged 18 to 30 with type 2 diabetes. The sequenced sample consisted of peripheral blood mononuclear cells (PBMCs). In DNA form, the CDR3 reads TGTGCCACCAGCTCCGGGGGTACAGCTTCACCCCTCCACTTT. It codes for CATSSGGTASPLHF.